One sample yielded the 3 T cell receptor beta chains listed below, sequenced in a study of OX40 agonist ivuxolimab in advanced cancers. Generated by immunoSEQ multiplex PCR, the TCRdb table keeps only in-frame clones and is missing some. The sample records 100,000 to 150,000 clones, 90% to 95% being singletons. Sequenced material: CD4+ or CD8+ T cells sorted from blood, taken in a trial of the OX40 agonist ivuxolimab. Every receptor here comes from an adult with an advanced solid tumor such as melanoma, head and neck, liver or kidney cancer.

The chain couples TRBV11-2 to TRBJ1-4; the match to TRBD1 covers 9 bases. The germline gives CDR1 SGHAT, CDR2 FQNNGV. The junction had 15 bases not matched to a gene; V was cut back by 5 bases and J by 8 bases. This CDR3 region has 17 residues. CDR3 bases: TGTGCCAGCAGCCTCGGGACAGGGCCGGGCGGGAGCGAAAAACTGTTTTTT. It codes for CASSLGTGPGGSEKLFF.

The V gene is TRBV10-3, the J gene TRBJ1-1, with unresolved D. Trimming took off 4 bases at V and 0 bases at J, with 9 bases between the two ends. The CDR3 loop spans 14 amino acids. Germline loops: CDR1 ENHRY, CDR2 SYGVKD. The CDR3 DNA reads as TGTGCCATCAGTGCGGGCAGCTTGAACACTGAAGCTTTCTTT. Amino acid sequence: CAISAGSLNTEAFF.

The V gene is TRBV18, the J gene TRBJ2-2, with D unresolved. The germline gives CDR1 KGHSH, CDR2 LQKENI. V was pared by 2 bases and J by 6 bases, with 16 bases between. The CDR3 loop spans 16 amino acids. CDR3 amino acids: CASSPISRQPPGELFF. The CDR3 DNA reads TGTGCCAGCTCACCAATATCCCGTCAACCTCCCGGGGAGCTGTTTTTT.